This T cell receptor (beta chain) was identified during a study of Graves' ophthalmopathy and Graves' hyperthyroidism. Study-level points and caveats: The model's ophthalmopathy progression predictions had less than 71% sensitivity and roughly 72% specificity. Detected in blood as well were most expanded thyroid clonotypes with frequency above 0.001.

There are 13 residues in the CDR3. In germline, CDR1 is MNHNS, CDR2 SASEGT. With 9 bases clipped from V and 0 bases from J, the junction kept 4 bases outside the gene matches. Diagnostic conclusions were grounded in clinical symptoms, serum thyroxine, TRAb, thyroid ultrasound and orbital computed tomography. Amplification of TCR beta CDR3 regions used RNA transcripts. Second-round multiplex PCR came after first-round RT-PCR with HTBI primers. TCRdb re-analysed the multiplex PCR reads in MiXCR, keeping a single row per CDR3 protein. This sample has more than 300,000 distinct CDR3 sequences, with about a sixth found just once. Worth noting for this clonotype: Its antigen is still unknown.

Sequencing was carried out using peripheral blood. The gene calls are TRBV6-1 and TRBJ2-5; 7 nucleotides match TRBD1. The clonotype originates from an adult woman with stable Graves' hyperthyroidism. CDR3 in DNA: TGTGCCAGTACGGGGACAGACCAAGAGACCCAGTACTTC. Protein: CASTGTDQETQYF.